This TCR beta chain emerged from a study of control samples from healthy donors and cancer patients. V was cut by 2 bases and J by 7 bases, with 14 bases left in between. The CDR3 loop spans 15 amino acids. The germline V gene has CDR1 KGHSH and CDR2 LQKENI. Using immunoSEQ multiplex PCR, the repertoire was profiled, and TCRdb retains in-frame clones only, with some absent. Here the sample spans about 190,000 clones, roughly 91% being singletons. This clone was seen just once. The specimen was blood. V usage is TRBV18 and J usage is TRBJ2-2; TRBD1 is a possible D gene (5 bases). This clonotype was obtained from a man younger than 35 in good health. This chain's CDR3 is CASSPGARASGELFF. CDR3 DNA: TGTGCCAGCTCACCAGGGGCTCGGGCTAGCGGGGAGCTGTTTTTT.